The 27 T cell receptor beta chains in this list originate from one sample, sequenced in a study of early T cells in non-severe SARS-CoV-2 infection (dated by TCRdb to the early 2020s). The method was 5' RACE. This sample was sequenced with a NextSeq 500. Using fastp at Q25 and MiXCR, TCRdb reprocessed the public reads and kept productive beta chains. One record per CDR3 amino acid sequence lists the most common genes and DNA. Present in this sample are around 58,000 distinct CDR3 sequences, about an eighth of which were seen just once. The ten largest clones capture 8% to 10% of the sample. Sample: whole blood. These TCRs come from an adult who was a healthcare worker with PCR-confirmed SARS-CoV-2 infection or an uninfected control (not recorded which).

This clonotype has a handful of counts. The rearrangement uses TRBV20-1 and TRBJ2-1; either TRBD1 or TRBD2 may supply D (5 bases each). The ends were cut back, 6 bases at V and 4 bases at J, with 13 bases in the middle. Germline assignment: CDR1 DFQATT and CDR2 SNEGSKA (reference sequence). The CDR3 covers 13 residues. The CDR3 DNA follows: TGCAGTGCCCGGACTGGGGGTTACAATGAGCAGTTCTTC. It translates to CSARTGGYNEQFF.

The chain employs TRBV10-1 and TRBJ2-1; D uncertain. The CDR3 length is 16 residues. The germline CDR1 and CDR2 sequences are WNHNN and SYGVQD (reference sequence). Between the trimmed V and J ends, which lost 7 bases and 4 bases, there was a span of 20 bases. This CDR3 reads CASNGRLSSTYNEQFF. As DNA, the CDR3 is TGCGCCAGCAATGGACGGCTATCCTCGACATACAATGAGCAGTTCTTC.

The V and J genes are TRBV7-8 and TRBJ2-2; 11 nucleotides agree with TRBD1. Germline V lookup: CDR1 SGHVS, CDR2 FQNEAQ. The CDR3 has 16 residues. The ends lost 0 bases at V and 6 bases at J; junction bases unmatched: 3. The CDR3 DNA reads TGTGCCAGCAGCTTAGCCGGACAGGGGGCAGCCGGGGAGCTGTTTTTT. Translation gives CASSLAGQGAAGELFF.

This clonotype was counted a few times. V gene TRBV4-2 combines with J gene TRBJ2-1, with 8 bases lining up with TRBD1. Germline V gives CDR1 LGHNA, CDR2 YNFKEQ. V shed 3 bases and J 5 bases; nucleotides not matched to a gene: 9. This CDR3 has 16 residues. CDR3: CASSHVTGESHNEQFF. CDR3 coding DNA: TGTGCCAGCAGCCACGTGACAGGGGAGAGTCACAATGAGCAGTTCTTC.

The chain couples TRBV20-1 to TRBJ2-3; 10 bases align to TRBD2. The CDR3 has 15 residues. Germline V gene lookup returns CDR1 DFQATT and CDR2 SNEGSKA (reference sequence). V lost 5 bases and J lost 4; bases outside the gene matches: 9. CDR3 protein: CSADGAGGPADTQYF. The DNA of the CDR3 is TGCAGTGCTGACGGAGCGGGAGGGCCAGCAGATACGCAGTATTTT.

The sample holds many counts of this clonotype. The chain joins TRBV29-1 to TRBJ2-1; D ambiguous. Germline-derived CDR1 and CDR2 are SQVTM and ANQGSEA. This CDR3 is 14 amino acids long. Between the trimmed V and J ends, which lost 5 bases and 8 bases, there was a span of 19 bases. CDR3 sequence: CSVPTVPAADEQFF. The CDR3, as DNA: TGCAGCGTTCCTACAGTTCCTGCAGCCGATGAGCAGTTCTTC.

The chain has TRBV27 and TRBJ2-5, with D hard to call. The CDR3 length is 16 residues. Germline V lookup: CDR1 MNHEY, CDR2 SMNVEV (reference sequence). The ends were cut back, 2 bases at V and 3 bases at J, with 16 bases in the middle. As DNA, the CDR3 is TGTGCCAGCAGTTTACGCCCGCAGTTTTTGAAAGAGACCCAGTACTTC. It codes for CASSLRPQFLKETQYF.

The chain recombines TRBV4-1 with TRBJ1-2; D gene uncertain. Germline loops: CDR1 MGHRA, CDR2 YSYEKL. Trimming took off 1 base at V and 3 bases at J, with 6 bases between the two ends. There are 13 residues in the CDR3. In DNA form, the CDR3 reads TGCGCCAGCAGCCAAGTCTATGACTATGGCTACACCTTC. Translating gives CASSQVYDYGYTF.

This clonotype has ten or more counts. CDR3 bases: TGTGCCAGCAGCTTAGATGGGGGAGGGAGCTCCTACAATGAGCAGTTCTTC. This translates into CASSLDGGGSSYNEQFF. V is TRBV11-3 and J is TRBJ2-1; 7 bases fit TRBD2. J lost 0 bases, V lost 0 bases, and 5 bases had no gene match. The CDR3 has 17 amino acids. In germline, CDR1 is SGHNT, CDR2 YENEEA.

This clonotype came up a few times. The chain has TRBV14 and TRBJ2-5; possible D gene TRBD1, 7 bases. V was trimmed by 4 bases and J by 1 base, leaving 19 bases between them. The CDR3 runs 17 residues. The V gene's germline CDR1 is SGHDN and CDR2 FVKESK. CDR3 nucleotide sequence: TGTGCCAGCAGCCCAGGGGGGAGACAGTACCCCCAAGAGACCCAGTACTTC. Amino acids: CASSPGGRQYPQETQYF.

This clonotype was observed at least ten times. This rearrangement joins TRBV28 to TRBJ2-3, with no clear D. Germline V gene data show CDR1 as MDHEN and CDR2 as SYDVKM. V dropped 2 bases and J dropped 1 base, with 10 bases sitting between them. The length of the CDR3 is 15 residues. CDR3 loop: CASSLPGRGTDTQYF. The CDR3 DNA reads TGTGCCAGCAGTTTACCTGGCAGAGGCACAGATACGCAGTATTTT.

The sample holds many counts of this clonotype. The chain joins TRBV11-2 to TRBJ2-7; 8 bases line up with TRBD2. The CDR3 runs 16 residues. The V and J ends lost 3 bases and 6 bases, in that order; junction bases with no gene match: 13. Germline V gene sequence: CDR1 SGHAT, CDR2 FQNNGV. The CDR3 DNA is TGTGCCAGCAGCTTGGGAACGGGACTAGGACTAGTCGAGCAGTACTTC. Translation: CASSLGTGLGLVEQYF. The full variable domain, completed using reference TRBV11-2 and TRBJ2-7, is EAGVAQSPRYKIIEKRQSVAFWCNPISGHATLYWYQQILGQGPKLLIQFQNNGVVDDSQLPKDRFSAERLKGVDSTLKIQPAKLEDSAVYLCASSLGTGLGLVEQYFGPGTRLTVT.

The rearrangement uses TRBV19 and TRBJ2-7; D is possibly TRBD1 or TRBD2 (5 bases each). The CDR3 spans 14 residues. The V and J ends lost 2 bases and 1 base respectively, with 9 bases between them. Germline CDR1 LNHDA, CDR2 SQIVND (reference sequence). Written as DNA, the CDR3 is TGTGCCAGTAGTATAAGCAGGGAGTCCTACGAGCAGTACTTC. Translating it yields CASSISRESYEQYF.

In its sample, this clonotype was seen a few times. The chain recombines TRBV24-1 with TRBJ2-1, with D hard to call. Germline CDR1 reads KGHDR; CDR2 reads SFDVKD. V dropped 0 bases and J dropped 2 bases, with 7 bases sitting between them. The CDR3 runs to 15 residues. CDR3 coding DNA: TGTGCCACCAGTGATTTGCAGGCCCCCTACAATGAGCAGTTCTTC. Residues: CATSDLQAPYNEQFF.

This clonotype was observed many times. The V gene is TRBV30, the J gene TRBJ1-5, with 7 bases fitting TRBD1. The J segment lost 3 bases and the V segment lost 4 bases, leaving 3 bases of the junction unmatched. Germline-derived CDR1 and CDR2 are GTSNPN and SVGIG (reference sequence). This CDR3 has 13 residues. The CDR3 nucleotides read TGTGCCTGGACAGACAGGGTCAATCAGCCCCAGCATTTT. Translation gives CAWTDRVNQPQHF.

This clonotype was observed many times. The V and J genes are TRBV4-2 and TRBJ2-1, with D possibly matching TRBD2 (5 bases). The CDR3 has 14 residues. V was cut by 4 bases and J by 2 bases, with 9 bases left in between. Per germline, CDR1 LGHNA and CDR2 YNFKEQ. In DNA, the CDR3 is TGTGCCAGCAGCCCCCGGGGAGCCTACAATGAGCAGTTCTTC. Its protein is CASSPRGAYNEQFF.

In this sample, this clonotype turned up a few times. For the CDR3, the DNA is TGTGCCAGCAGCCTGCTGGACAGTTCCTATGGCTACACCTTC. Protein product: CASSLLDSSYGYTF. The chain has TRBV28 and TRBJ1-2; TRBD1 is a possible D gene (6 bases). CDR1 MDHEN and CDR2 SYDVKM come from the germline V gene. The CDR3 has 14 amino acids. The V end was cut by 6 bases, the J end by 4 bases, with 15 bases between.

V is TRBV12-3 or TRBV12-4 and J is TRBJ2-1; TRBD2 might be the D (6 bases). This CDR3 is built from 14 residues. Between the trimmed V and J ends, which lost 6 bases and 2 bases, there was a span of 11 bases. The CDR3 bases are TGTGCCAGCAGCCCTTCGGGGGCCTACAATGAGCAGTTCTTC. This gives the protein CASSPSGAYNEQFF.

This clonotype came up many times. The rearrangement joins TRBV2 to TRBJ2-2; the match to TRBD2 covers 11 bases. The CDR3 is made up of 16 amino acids. Germline values: CDR1 SNHLY, CDR2 FYNNEI. The V and J ends lost 2 bases and 4 bases, in that order; junction bases with no gene match: 3. As DNA, the CDR3 is TGTGCCAGCAGTGAACAGGGACTAGCGGTCACCGGGGAGCTGTTTTTT. Translation gives CASSEQGLAVTGELFF.

This clonotype was counted between two and nine times. CDR3 DNA sequence: TGTGCCAGCAGCCAAAGACTAGCGGGAGATCGAGAGCAGTTCTTC. It is translated as CASSQRLAGDREQFF. The chain uses TRBV27 and TRBJ2-1; 12 bases line up with TRBD2. Germline CDR1 is MNHEY and CDR2 is SMNVEV (reference sequence). V lost 6 bases and J lost 10; bases outside the gene matches: 10. The CDR3 runs 15 residues.

The chain employs TRBV10-3 and TRBJ2-7; 9 bases are shared with TRBD2. CDR3 length: 14 amino acids. The ends lost 2 bases at V and 3 bases at J; junction bases unmatched: 2. CDR1 and CDR2 (germline): ENHRY, SYGVKD. The CDR3 sequence: CAISEASGDYEQYF. The CDR3 DNA is TGTGCCATCAGTGAGGCTAGCGGGGACTACGAGCAGTACTTC.

This clonotype occurred many times. The chain joins TRBV29-1 to TRBJ2-5; D gene uncertain. This CDR3 spans 14 amino acids. V lost 2 bases to trimming and J lost 1 base, with 11 bases between them. Germline CDR1 SQVTM, CDR2 ANQGSEA. The CDR3 nucleotides read TGCAGCGTTGAAATCGTTACAGCCCAAGAGACCCAGTACTTC. Its protein is CSVEIVTAQETQYF. Based on the CDR3 plus reference TRBV29-1 and TRBJ2-5, the full variable domain is SAVISQKPSRDICQRGTSLTIQCQVDSQVTMMFWYRQQPGQSLTLIATANQGSEATYESGFVIDKFPISRPNLTFSTLTVSNMSPEDSSIYLCSVEIVTAQETQYFGPGTRLLVL.

This sequence joins TRBV7-9 and TRBJ1-2; 8 nucleotides align to TRBD1. Per the germline V gene, CDR1 is SEHNR and CDR2 is FQNEAQ (reference sequence). The length of the CDR3 is 12 residues. V shed 6 bases, J shed 8 bases, and the junction held 5 bases outside the gene matches. The CDR3, as DNA: TGTGCCAGCAGAGGGGACAGGTCCGGCTACACCTTC. Protein product: CASRGDRSGYTF. Based on the CDR3 plus reference TRBV7-9 and TRBJ1-2, the full variable domain is DTGVSQNPRHKITKRGQNVTFRCDPISEHNRLYWYRQTLGQGPEFLTYFQNEAQLEKSRLLSDRFSAERPKGSFSTLEIQRTEQGDSAMYLCASRGDRSGYTFGSGTRLTVV.

The chain couples TRBV9 to TRBJ2-7; D uncertain. The ends were cut back, 3 bases at V and 1 base at J, with 5 bases in the middle. The V gene's germline CDR1 is SGDLS and CDR2 YYNGEE. The CDR3 contains 12 residues. CDR3 DNA: TGTGCCAGCAGCGACAGTTCCTACGAGCAGTACTTC. Protein: CASSDSSYEQYF.

The chain links TRBV5-6 to TRBJ2-3, with TRBD1 as a possible D gene (6 bases). Trimming pared 4 bases from V and 2 bases from J, leaving 17 bases between. The CDR3 contains 16 residues. Per the germline V gene, CDR1 is SGHDT and CDR2 is YYEEEE. The CDR3 DNA sequence: TGTGCCAGCAGCACTGGACAGCGCCCGGACACAGATACGCAGTATTTT. Amino acid sequence: CASSTGQRPDTDTQYF.

The chain couples TRBV25-1 to TRBJ2-1; perhaps TRBD1 as D (5 bases). Germline V gene sequence: CDR1 MGHDK, CDR2 SYGVNS. CDR3 size: 12 residues. Trimming removed 4 bases from V and 7 bases from J, with 8 bases in between. In nucleotides, the CDR3 is TGTGCCAGCAGTGTAGGGGTAAATGAGCAGTTCTTC. Translated: CASSVGVNEQFF.

V is TRBV20-1 and J is TRBJ2-7; D is unresolved. The CDR3 extends over 14 amino acids. V was cut by 2 bases and J by 1 base, with 12 bases left in between. Germline V gene data show CDR1 as DFQATT and CDR2 as SNEGSKA (reference sequence). CDR3 nucleotide sequence: TGCAGTGCTAGAAACAGAAGTCCATCCTACGAGCAGTACTTC. Translated, it gives CSARNRSPSYEQYF.